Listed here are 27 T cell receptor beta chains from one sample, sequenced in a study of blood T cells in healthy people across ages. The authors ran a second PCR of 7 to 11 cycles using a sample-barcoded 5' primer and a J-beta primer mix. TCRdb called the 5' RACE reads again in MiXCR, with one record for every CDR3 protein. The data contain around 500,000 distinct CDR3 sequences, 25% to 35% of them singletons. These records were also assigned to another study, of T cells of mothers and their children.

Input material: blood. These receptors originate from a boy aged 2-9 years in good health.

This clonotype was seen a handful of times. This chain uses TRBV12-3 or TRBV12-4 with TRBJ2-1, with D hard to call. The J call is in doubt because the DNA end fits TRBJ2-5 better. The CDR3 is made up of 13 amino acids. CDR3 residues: CASSLYGEETQYF. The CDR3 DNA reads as TGTGCCAGCAGTTTATACGGAGAAGAGACCCAGTACTTC.

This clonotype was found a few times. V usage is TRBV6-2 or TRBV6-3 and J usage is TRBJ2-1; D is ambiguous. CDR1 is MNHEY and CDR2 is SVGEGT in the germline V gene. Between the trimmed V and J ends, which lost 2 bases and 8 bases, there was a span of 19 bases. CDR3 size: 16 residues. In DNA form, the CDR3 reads TGTGCCAGCAGTTACAAAGGGTCTCGATGGACGGATGAGCAGTTCTTC. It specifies CASSYKGSRWTDEQFF.

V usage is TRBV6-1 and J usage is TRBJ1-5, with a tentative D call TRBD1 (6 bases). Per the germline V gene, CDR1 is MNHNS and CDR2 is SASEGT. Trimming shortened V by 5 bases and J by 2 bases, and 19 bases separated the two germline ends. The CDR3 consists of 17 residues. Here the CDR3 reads CASSPLRGGGGNQPQHF. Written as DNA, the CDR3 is TGTGCCAGCAGTCCCCTCCGTGGGGGGGGCGGCAATCAGCCCCAGCATTTT.

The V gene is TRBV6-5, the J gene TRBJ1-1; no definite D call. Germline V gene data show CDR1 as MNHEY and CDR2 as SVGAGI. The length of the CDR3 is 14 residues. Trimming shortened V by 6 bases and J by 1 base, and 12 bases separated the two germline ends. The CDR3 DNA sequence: TGTGCCAGCAGCCCCGTCGCGGGGAACACTGAAGCTTTCTTT. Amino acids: CASSPVAGNTEAFF.

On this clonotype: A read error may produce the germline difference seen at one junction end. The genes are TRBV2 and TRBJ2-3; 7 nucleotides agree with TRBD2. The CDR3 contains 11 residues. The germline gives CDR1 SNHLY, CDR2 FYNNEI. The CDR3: CASSDRGVLAF. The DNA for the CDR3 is TGTGCCAGCAGTGACCGGGGGGTTCTCGCCTTT.

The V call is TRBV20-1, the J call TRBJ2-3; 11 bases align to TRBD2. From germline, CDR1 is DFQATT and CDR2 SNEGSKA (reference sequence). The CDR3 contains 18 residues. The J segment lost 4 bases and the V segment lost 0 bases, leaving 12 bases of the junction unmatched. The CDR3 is CSARDQSSGRAWADTQYF. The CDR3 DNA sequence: TGCAGTGCTAGAGATCAGAGTAGCGGGAGGGCCTGGGCAGATACGCAGTATTTT.

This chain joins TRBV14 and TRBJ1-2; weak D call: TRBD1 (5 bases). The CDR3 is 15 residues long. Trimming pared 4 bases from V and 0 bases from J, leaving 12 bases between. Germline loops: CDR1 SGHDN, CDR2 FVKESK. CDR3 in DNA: TGTGCCAGCAGCCGATGGGACGCCGCTAACTATGGCTACACCTTC. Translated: CASSRWDAANYGYTF. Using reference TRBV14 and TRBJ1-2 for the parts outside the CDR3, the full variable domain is EAGVTQFPSHSVIEKGQTVTLRCDPISGHDNLYWYRRVMGKEIKFLLHFVKESKQDESGMPNNRFLAERTGGTYSTLKVQPAELEDSGVYFCASSRWDAANYGYTFGSGTRLTVV.

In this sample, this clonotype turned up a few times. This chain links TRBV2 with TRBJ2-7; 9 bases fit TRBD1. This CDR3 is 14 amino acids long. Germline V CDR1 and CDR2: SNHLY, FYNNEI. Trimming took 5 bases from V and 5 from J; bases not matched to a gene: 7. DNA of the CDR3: TGTGCCAGCAGTCTGGGGACAGGGCGGGACGAGCAGTACTTC. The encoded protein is CASSLGTGRDEQYF.

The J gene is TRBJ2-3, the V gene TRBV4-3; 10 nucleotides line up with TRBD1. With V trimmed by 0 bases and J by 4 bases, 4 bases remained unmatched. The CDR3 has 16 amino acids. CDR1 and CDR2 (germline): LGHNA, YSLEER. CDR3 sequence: CASSQDRTGGADTQYF. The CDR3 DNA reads TGCGCCAGCAGCCAAGATCGGACAGGGGGAGCAGATACGCAGTATTTT.

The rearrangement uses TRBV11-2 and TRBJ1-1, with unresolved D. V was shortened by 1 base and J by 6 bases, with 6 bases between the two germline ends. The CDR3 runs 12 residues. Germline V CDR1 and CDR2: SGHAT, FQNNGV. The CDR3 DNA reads TGTGCCAGCAGCTTAGGATGGCCTGAAGCTTTCTTT. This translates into CASSLGWPEAFF.

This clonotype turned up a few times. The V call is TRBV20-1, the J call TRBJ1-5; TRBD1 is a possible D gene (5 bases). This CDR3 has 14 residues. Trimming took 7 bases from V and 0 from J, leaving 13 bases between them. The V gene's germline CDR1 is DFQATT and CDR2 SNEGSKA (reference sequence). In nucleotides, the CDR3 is TGCAGTGTTAGGGGTACGGGTAGCAATCAGCCCCAGCATTTT. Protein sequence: CSVRGTGSNQPQHF.

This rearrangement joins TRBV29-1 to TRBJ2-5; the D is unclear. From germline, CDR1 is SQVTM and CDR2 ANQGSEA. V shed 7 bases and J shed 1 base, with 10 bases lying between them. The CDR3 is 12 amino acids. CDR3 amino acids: CSAMTTQETQYF. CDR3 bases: TGCAGCGCGATGACAACCCAAGAGACCCAGTACTTC.

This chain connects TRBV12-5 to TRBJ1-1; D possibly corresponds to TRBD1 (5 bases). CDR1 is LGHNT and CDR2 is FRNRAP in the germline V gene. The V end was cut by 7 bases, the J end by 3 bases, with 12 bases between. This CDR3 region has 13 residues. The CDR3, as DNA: TGTGCTAGTGCCCTTGGGGGTCACACTGAAGCTTTCTTT. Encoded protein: CASALGGHTEAFF. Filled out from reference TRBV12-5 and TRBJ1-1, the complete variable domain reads DARVTQTPRHKVTEMGQEVTMRCQPILGHNTVFWYRQTMMQGLELLAYFRNRAPLDDSGMPKDRFSAEMPDATLATLKIQPSEPRDSAVYFCASALGGHTEAFFGQGTRLTVV.

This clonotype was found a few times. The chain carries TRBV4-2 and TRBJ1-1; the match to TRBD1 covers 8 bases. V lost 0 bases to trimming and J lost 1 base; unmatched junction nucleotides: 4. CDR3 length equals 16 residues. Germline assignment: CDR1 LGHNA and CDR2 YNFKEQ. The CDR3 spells CASSQEGTGPNTEAFF. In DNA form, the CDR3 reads TGTGCCAGCAGCCAAGAGGGGACAGGACCGAACACTGAAGCTTTCTTT.

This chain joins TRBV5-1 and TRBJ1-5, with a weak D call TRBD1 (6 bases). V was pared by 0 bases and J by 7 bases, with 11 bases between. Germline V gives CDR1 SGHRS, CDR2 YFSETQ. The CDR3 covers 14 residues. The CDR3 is CASSLGGRDQPQHF. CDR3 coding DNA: TGCGCCAGCAGCTTGGGGGGGCGCGACCAGCCCCAGCATTTT.

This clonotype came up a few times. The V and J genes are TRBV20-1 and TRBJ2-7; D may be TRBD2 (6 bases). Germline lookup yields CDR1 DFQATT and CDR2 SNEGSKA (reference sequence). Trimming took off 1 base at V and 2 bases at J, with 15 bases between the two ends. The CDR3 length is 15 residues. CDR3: CSARGGFSGPYEQYF. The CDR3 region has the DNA TGCAGTGCTAGAGGGGGCTTTAGCGGCCCCTACGAGCAGTACTTC.

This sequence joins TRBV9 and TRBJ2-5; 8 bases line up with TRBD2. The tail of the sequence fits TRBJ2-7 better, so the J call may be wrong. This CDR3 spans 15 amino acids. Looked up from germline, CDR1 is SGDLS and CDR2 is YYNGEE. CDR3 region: CASSPGRLAGYEQYF. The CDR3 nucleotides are TGTGCCAGCAGCCCTGGTCGGCTAGCGGGCTACGAGCAGTACTTC.

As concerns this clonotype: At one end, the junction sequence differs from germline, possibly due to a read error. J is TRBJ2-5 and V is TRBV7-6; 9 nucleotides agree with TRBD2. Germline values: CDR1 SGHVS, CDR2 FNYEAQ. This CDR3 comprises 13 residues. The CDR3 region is CASSLGSGGTRFF. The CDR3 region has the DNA TGTGCCAGCAGCTTAGGTAGCGGGGGTACTCGGTTCTTC. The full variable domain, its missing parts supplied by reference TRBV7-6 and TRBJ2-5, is GAGVSQSPRYKVTKRGQDVALRCDPISGHVSLYWYRQALGQGPEFLTYFNYEAQQDKSGLPNDRFSAERPEGSISTLTIQRTEQRDSAMYRCASSLGSGGTRFFGPGTRLLVL.

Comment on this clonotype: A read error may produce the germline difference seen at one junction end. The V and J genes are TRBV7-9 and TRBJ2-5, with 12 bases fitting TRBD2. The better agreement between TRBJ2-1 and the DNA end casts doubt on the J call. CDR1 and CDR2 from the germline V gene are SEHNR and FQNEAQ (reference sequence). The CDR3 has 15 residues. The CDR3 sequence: CASSLTSGSYNGQFF. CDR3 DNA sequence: TGTGCCAGCAGCTTGACTAGCGGGAGTTACAATGGGCAGTTCTTC.

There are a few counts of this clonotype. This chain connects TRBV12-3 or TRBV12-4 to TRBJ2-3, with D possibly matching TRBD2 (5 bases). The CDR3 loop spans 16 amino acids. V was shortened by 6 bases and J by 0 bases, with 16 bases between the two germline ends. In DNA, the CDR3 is TGTGCCAGCAGCTCGGAGGCTATAAGAAGCACAGATACGCAGTATTTT. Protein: CASSSEAIRSTDTQYF.

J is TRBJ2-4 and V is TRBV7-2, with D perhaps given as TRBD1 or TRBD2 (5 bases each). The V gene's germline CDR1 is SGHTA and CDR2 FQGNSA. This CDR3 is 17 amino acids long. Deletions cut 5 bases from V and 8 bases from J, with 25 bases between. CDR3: CASSADIRTGRVDIQYF. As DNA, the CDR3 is TGTGCCAGCAGCGCCGATATTAGAACGGGGCGGGTCGACATTCAGTACTTC.

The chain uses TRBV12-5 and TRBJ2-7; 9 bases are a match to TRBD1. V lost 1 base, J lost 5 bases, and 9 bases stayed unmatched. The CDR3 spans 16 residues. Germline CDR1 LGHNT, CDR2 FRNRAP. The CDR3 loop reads CASGLGAGTGINEQYF. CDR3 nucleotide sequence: TGTGCTAGTGGTTTGGGAGCCGGGACAGGGATAAACGAGCAGTACTTC.

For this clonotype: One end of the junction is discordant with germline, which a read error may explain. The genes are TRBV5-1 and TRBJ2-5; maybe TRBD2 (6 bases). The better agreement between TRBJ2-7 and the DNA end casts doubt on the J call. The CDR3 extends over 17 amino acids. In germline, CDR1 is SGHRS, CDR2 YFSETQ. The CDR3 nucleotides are TGCACCAGCAGTTCCCTAGGCTGGGACTCAGACGGCTACGAGCAGTACTTC. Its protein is CTSSSLGWDSDGYEQYF.

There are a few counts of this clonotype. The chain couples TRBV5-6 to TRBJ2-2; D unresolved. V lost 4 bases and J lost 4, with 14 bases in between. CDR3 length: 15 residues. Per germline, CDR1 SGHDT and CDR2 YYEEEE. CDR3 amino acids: CASSPDARGTGELFF. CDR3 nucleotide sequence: TGTGCCAGCAGCCCCGACGCCCGCGGCACCGGGGAGCTGTTTTTT.

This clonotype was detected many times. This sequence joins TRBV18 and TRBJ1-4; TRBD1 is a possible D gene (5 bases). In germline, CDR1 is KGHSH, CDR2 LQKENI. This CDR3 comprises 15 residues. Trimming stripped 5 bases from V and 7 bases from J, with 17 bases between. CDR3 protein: CASSSTGETFEKLFF. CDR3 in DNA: TGTGCCAGCTCAAGCACGGGGGAGACATTTGAAAAACTGTTTTTT.

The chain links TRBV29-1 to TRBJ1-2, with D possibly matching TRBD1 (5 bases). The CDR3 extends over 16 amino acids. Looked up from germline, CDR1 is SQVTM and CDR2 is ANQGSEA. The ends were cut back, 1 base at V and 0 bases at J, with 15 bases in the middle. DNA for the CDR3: TGCAGCGTTGAAGCGGCGGGACCGCCGTCTAACTATGGCTACACCTTC. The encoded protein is CSVEAAGPPSNYGYTF.

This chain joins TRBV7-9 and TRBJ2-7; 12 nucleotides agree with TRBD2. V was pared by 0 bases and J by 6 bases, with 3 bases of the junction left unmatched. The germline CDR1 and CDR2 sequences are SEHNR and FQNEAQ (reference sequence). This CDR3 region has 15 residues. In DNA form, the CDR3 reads TGTGCCAGCAGCTTAGCGACTAGCGGGGGTGTCGAGCAGTACTTC. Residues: CASSLATSGGVEQYF.